These 16 T cell receptor beta chains were sequenced from one sample in a study of T cells in Graves' hyperthyroidism and ophthalmopathy. Template material for amplifying TCR beta CDR3 regions consisted of RNA transcripts. HTBI primers were employed in a first-round RT-PCR of the TCR CDR3. TCRdb re-derived calls from the multiplex PCR reads in MiXCR, one entry per CDR3 protein. The table shows about 420,000 distinct CDR3 sequences, with approximately 14% occurring only once. The sequenced sample was blood. The origin of the receptors is a woman under 30 with Graves' hyperthyroidism.

This clonotype was found a few times. The rearrangement uses TRBV19 and TRBJ2-2; D might be TRBD2 (6 bases). Trimming shortened V by 7 bases and J by 10 bases, and 16 bases separated the two germline ends. The CDR3 is 13 amino acids. Germline V gene data show CDR1 as LNHDA and CDR2 as SQIVND (reference sequence). CDR3 coding DNA: TGTGCCAGTACATCCCGCGGGGCCGAGGAGCTGTTTTTT. It specifies CASTSRGAEELFF. The full variable domain, its missing parts supplied by reference TRBV19 and TRBJ2-2, is DGGITQSPKYLFRKEGQNVTLSCEQNLNHDAMYWYRQDPGQGLRLIYYSQIVNDFQKGDIAEGYSVSREKKESFPLTVTSAQKNPTAFYLCASTSRGAEELFFGEGSRLTVL.

This chain joins TRBV12-5 and TRBJ2-6; a possible D gene is TRBD1 (6 bases). Between the trimmed V and J ends, which lost 5 bases and 0 bases, there was a span of 8 bases. Germline assignment: CDR1 LGHNT and CDR2 FRNRAP. This CDR3 has 15 amino acids. This chain's CDR3 is CASGQGSSGANVLTF. The CDR3 DNA is TGTGCTAGTGGTCAGGGGAGCTCTGGGGCCAACGTCCTGACTTTC.

In this sample, this clonotype turned up many times. The V and J genes are TRBV13 and TRBJ2-6; the match to TRBD1 covers 8 bases. The CDR3 spans 18 residues. The germline V gene encodes CDR1 PRHDT and CDR2 FYEKMQ (reference sequence). The V gene end was trimmed by 1 base and the J gene end by 5 bases; junction bases not matched to a gene: 10. The CDR3 spells CASSLAGTGPPRANVLTF. The CDR3 DNA follows: TGTGCCAGCAGCTTAGCAGGGACAGGCCCCCCGCGGGCCAACGTCCTGACTTTC.

This clonotype has only a few counts. The chain combines TRBV4-1 with TRBJ2-1; 7 nucleotides align to TRBD2. Per the germline V gene, CDR1 is MGHRA and CDR2 is YSYEKL. The CDR3 runs to 14 residues. V trimming: 2 bases; J trimming: 10 bases; junction bases outside the gene matches: 8. CDR3 loop: CASSQKAGPGEQFF. CDR3 nucleotides: TGCGCCAGCAGCCAAAAAGCGGGGCCGGGAGAGCAGTTCTTC.

This chain connects TRBV7-9 to TRBJ2-2; the D gene is possibly TRBD1 (6 bases). Germline CDR1 and CDR2: SEHNR and FQNEAQ (reference sequence). V was shortened by 5 bases and J by 6 bases, with 16 bases between the two germline ends. This CDR3 is 15 amino acids long. CDR3 residues: CASSRDTVSAGELFF. Here the CDR3 DNA reads TGTGCCAGCAGCCGGGACACGGTCTCCGCCGGGGAGCTGTTTTTT.

This rearrangement joins TRBV6-1 to TRBJ1-6, with unresolved D. Trimming took 6 bases from V and 1 from J, leaving 13 bases between them. The CDR3 extends over 16 amino acids. CDR1 MNHNS and CDR2 SASEGT come from the germline V gene. The CDR3 nucleotides read TGTGCCAGCAGGGATTCAATAGGTTCCTATAATTCACCCCTCCACTTT. It translates to CASRDSIGSYNSPLHF.

This clonotype has only a few counts. V usage is TRBV19 and J usage is TRBJ1-5; D is perhaps TRBD1 (5 bases). The V end was cut by 7 bases, the J end by 1 base, with 20 bases between. The CDR3 runs to 17 residues. CDR1 and CDR2 (germline): LNHDA, SQIVND (reference sequence). The CDR3 sequence is CASIPAGGGGSNQPQHF. CDR3 sequence (DNA): TGTGCCAGTATTCCGGCCGGGGGTGGAGGGAGCAATCAGCCCCAGCATTTT.

This clonotype was counted many times. The chain joins TRBV5-1 to TRBJ2-3; 9 bases are a match to TRBD2. From germline, CDR1 is SGHRS and CDR2 YFSETQ. This CDR3 comprises 16 residues. The trim removed 4 bases at V and 4 bases at J, leaving 10 bases unmatched. CDR3 bases: TGCGCCAGCAGCGTCCTCTTAGCGGGGGTCGCAGATACGCAGTATTTT. It yields the protein CASSVLLAGVADTQYF.

This clonotype was recorded at least ten times. The chain combines TRBV12-3 or TRBV12-4 with TRBJ2-3; D possibly corresponds to TRBD1 (6 bases). V was cut by 8 bases and J by 5 bases, with 11 bases left in between. The CDR3 loop spans 12 amino acids. CDR3: CASHRAGDTQYF. The CDR3 nucleotides read TGTGCCAGCCACAGGGCCGGAGATACGCAGTATTTT.

This clonotype was detected many times. The V call is TRBV6-5, the J call TRBJ1-1; D might be TRBD1 (6 bases). The germline gives CDR1 MNHEY, CDR2 SVGAGI. The germline V and J ends were trimmed by 4 bases and 0 bases, with 12 bases remaining between them. The CDR3 runs to 15 residues. The DNA for the CDR3 is TGTGCCAGCAGTTTAGACAGGCCTATGAACACTGAAGCTTTCTTT. Translation: CASSLDRPMNTEAFF.

The sample holds a few counts of this clonotype. The gene calls are TRBV6-1 and TRBJ1-2; D might be TRBD1 (6 bases). This CDR3 spans 14 amino acids. Germline CDR1 is MNHNS and CDR2 is SASEGT. The V end was cut by 5 bases, the J end by 6 bases, with 16 bases between. In DNA form, the CDR3 reads TGTGCCAGCAGTCCCCCCGGGACAATAGATGGCTACACCTTC. It encodes CASSPPGTIDGYTF.

This clonotype was detected many times. V is TRBV6-1 and J is TRBJ2-1, with 9 positions matching TRBD1. Germline V gene sequence: CDR1 MNHNS, CDR2 SASEGT. V trimming: 11 bases; J trimming: 3 bases; junction bases outside the gene matches: 8. The CDR3 consists of 14 residues. DNA for the CDR3: TGTGCCGGCACAGGGGGCGCGGGCTACAATGAGCAGTTCTTC. Translating it yields CAGTGGAGYNEQFF.

The chain links TRBV6-1 to TRBJ1-5; no clear D. In germline, CDR1 is MNHNS, CDR2 SASEGT. V dropped 3 bases and J dropped 1 base, with 13 bases sitting between them. The CDR3 totals 16 residues. The DNA for the CDR3 is TGTGCCAGCAGTGACAGACCCCCGGTCAGCAATCAGCCCCAGCATTTT. This translates into CASSDRPPVSNQPQHF.

The V and J genes are TRBV29-1 and TRBJ2-1; 8 nucleotides match TRBD2. V lost 6 bases and J lost 6; bases outside the gene matches: 4. Germline lookup yields CDR1 SQVTM and CDR2 ANQGSEA. This CDR3 comprises 12 residues. In DNA, the CDR3 is TGCAGCGTAACTAGCGGACCCAATGAGCAGTTCTTC. Its protein product is CSVTSGPNEQFF.

This clonotype was recorded at least ten times. The chain combines TRBV30 with TRBJ2-7; tentative D call: TRBD1 (5 bases). CDR1 is GTSNPN and CDR2 is SVGIG in the germline V gene (reference sequence). Trimming cost V 0 bases and J 3 bases, with 9 bases left between them. The CDR3 covers 13 residues. The DNA for the CDR3 is TGTGCCTGGAGTGTTGGCAGGGTCTACGAGCAGTACTTC. This translates into CAWSVGRVYEQYF. Drawing the rest from reference TRBV30 and TRBJ2-7, the complete variable domain is SQTIHQWPATLVQPVGSPLSLECTVEGTSNPNLYWYRQAAGRGLQLLFYSVGIGQISSEVPQNLSASRPQDRQFILSSKKLLLSDSGFYLCAWSVGRVYEQYFGPGTRLTVT.

This clonotype was recorded at least ten times. The rearrangement uses TRBV29-1 and TRBJ2-3; the D gene is possibly TRBD2 (7 bases). Trimming shortened V by 7 bases and J by 3 bases, and 11 bases separated the two germline ends. The CDR3 runs 12 residues. Per the germline V gene, CDR1 is SQVTM and CDR2 is ANQGSEA. CDR3 residues: CSAEGGTDTQYF. DNA of the CDR3: TGCAGCGCCGAGGGGGGGACAGATACGCAGTATTTT.